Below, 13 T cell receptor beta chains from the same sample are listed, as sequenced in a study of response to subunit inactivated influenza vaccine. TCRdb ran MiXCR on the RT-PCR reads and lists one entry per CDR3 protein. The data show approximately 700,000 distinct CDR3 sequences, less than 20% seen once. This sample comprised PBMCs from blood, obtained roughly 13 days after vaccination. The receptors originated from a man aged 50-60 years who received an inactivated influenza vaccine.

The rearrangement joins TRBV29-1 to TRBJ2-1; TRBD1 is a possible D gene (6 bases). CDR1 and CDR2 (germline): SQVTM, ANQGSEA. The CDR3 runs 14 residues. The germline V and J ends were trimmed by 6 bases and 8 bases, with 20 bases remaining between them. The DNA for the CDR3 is TGCAGCGTCTCGGCTTTAGGGGGTAGGGATGAGCAGTTCTTC. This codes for CSVSALGGRDEQFF.

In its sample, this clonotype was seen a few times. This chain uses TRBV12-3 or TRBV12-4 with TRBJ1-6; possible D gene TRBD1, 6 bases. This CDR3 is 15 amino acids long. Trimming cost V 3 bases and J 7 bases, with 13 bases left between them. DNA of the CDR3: TGTGCCAGCAGTTTTTCGACAGGTCGGAATTCACCCCTCCACTTT. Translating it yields CASSFSTGRNSPLHF.

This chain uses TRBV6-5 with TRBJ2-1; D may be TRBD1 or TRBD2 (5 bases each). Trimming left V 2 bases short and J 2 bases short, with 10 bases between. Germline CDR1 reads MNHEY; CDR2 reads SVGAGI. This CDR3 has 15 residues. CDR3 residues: CASSYGTGTYNEQFF. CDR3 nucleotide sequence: TGTGCCAGCAGTTACGGGACCGGCACCTACAATGAGCAGTTCTTC.

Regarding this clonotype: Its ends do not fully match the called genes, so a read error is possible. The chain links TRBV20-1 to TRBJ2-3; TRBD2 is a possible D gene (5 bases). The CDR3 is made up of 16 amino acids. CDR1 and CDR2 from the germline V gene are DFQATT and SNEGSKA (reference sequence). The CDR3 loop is CSARDSGSALADRQYF. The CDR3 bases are TGCAGTGCTAGAGATTCTGGCAGTGCCCTAGCAGATAGGCAGTATTTT.

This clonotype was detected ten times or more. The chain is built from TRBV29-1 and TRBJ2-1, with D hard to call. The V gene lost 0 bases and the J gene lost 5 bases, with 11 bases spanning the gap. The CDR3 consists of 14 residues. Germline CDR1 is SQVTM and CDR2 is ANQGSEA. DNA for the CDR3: TGCAGCGTTGAAGATGTTTACTTCGACAATGAGCAGTTCTTC. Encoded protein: CSVEDVYFDNEQFF.

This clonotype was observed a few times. The DNA for the CDR3 is TGTGCCATCAGTGACGACAGGGGAACCGAGCAGTACTTC. It codes for CAISDDRGTEQYF. The chain recombines TRBV10-3 with TRBJ2-7, with 8 bases identical to TRBD1. In germline, CDR1 is ENHRY, CDR2 SYGVKD. Trimming cost V 3 bases and J 6 bases; bases outside gene matches: 4. The CDR3 sequence is 13 residues long.

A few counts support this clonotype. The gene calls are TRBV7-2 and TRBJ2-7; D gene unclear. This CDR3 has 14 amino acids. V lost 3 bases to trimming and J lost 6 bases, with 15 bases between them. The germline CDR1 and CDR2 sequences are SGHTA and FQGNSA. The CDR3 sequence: CASSLRGLSFEQYF. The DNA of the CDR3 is TGTGCCAGCAGCTTGAGAGGTCTCTCGTTCGAGCAGTACTTC.

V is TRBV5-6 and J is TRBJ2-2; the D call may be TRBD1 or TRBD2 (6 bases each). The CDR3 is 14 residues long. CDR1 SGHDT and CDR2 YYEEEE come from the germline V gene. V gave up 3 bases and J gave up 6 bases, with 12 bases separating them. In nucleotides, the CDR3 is TGTGCCAGCAGCTCCCTCGGGGGCGCCGGGGAGCTGTTTTTT. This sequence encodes CASSSLGGAGELFF.

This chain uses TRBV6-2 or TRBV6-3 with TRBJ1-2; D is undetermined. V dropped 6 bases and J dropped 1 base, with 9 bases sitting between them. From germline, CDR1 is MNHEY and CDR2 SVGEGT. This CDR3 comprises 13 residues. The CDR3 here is CASRAGVNYGYTF. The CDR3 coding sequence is TGTGCCAGCAGAGCCGGGGTTAACTATGGCTACACCTTC.

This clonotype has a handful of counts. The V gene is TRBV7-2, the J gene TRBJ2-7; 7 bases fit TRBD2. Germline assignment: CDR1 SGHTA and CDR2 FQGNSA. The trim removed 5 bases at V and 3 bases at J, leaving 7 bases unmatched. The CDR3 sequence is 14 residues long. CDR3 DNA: TGTGCCAGCAGCCTTCAGCGGGGCCTCTACGAGCAGTACTTC. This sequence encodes CASSLQRGLYEQYF.

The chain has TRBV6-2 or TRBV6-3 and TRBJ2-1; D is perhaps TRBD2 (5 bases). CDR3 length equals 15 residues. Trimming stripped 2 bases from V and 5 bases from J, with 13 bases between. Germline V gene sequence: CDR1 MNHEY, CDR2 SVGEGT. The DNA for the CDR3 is TGTGCCAGCAGTTACATAACTAGGGCCCACAATGAGCAGTTCTTC. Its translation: CASSYITRAHNEQFF.

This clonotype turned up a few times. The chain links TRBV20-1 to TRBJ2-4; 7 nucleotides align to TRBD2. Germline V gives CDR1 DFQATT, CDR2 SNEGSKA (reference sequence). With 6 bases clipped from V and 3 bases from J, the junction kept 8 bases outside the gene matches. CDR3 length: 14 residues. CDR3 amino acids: CSAPGRVSKNIQYF. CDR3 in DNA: TGCAGTGCCCCGGGGAGGGTTAGCAAAAACATTCAGTACTTC.

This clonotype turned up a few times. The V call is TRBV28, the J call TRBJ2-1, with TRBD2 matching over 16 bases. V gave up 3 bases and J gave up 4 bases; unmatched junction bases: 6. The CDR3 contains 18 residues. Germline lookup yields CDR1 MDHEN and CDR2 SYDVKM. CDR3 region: CASSLAGLAGGPYNEQFF. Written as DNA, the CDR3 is TGTGCCAGCAGTTTGGCGGGACTAGCGGGGGGGCCGTACAATGAGCAGTTCTTC.